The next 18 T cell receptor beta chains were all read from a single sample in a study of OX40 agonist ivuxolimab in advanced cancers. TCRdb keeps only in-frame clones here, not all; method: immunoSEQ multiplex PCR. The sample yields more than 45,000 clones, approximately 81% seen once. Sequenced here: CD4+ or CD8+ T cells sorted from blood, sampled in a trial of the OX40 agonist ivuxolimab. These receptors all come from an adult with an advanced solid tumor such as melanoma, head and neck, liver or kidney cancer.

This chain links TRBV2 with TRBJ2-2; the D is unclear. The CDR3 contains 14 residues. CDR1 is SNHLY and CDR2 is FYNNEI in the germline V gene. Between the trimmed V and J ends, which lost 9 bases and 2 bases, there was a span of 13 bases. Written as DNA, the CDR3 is TGTGCCAGTCAAAAAACGGTTAACACCGGGGAGCTGTTTTTT. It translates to CASQKTVNTGELFF.

CDR3 coding DNA: TGCAGCGTTTTTGACAGGGACTACGAGCAGTACTTC. Translating it yields CSVFDRDYEQYF. V usage is TRBV29-1 and J usage is TRBJ2-7, with TRBD1 matching 7 bases. The CDR3 is made up of 12 amino acids. With V trimmed by 5 bases and J by 3 bases, 4 bases remained unmatched. Germline V gene data show CDR1 as SQVTM and CDR2 as ANQGSEA.

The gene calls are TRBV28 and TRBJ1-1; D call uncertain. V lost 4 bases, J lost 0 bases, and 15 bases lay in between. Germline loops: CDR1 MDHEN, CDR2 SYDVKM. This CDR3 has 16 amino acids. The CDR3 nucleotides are TGTGCCAGCAGTTCCCGGGTAGGATTCATGAACACTGAAGCTTTCTTT. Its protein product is CASSSRVGFMNTEAFF.

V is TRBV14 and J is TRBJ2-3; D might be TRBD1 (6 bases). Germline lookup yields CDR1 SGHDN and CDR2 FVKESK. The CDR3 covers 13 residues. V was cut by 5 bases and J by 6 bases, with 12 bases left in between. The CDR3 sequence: CASSFQQGDTQYF. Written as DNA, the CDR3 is TGTGCCAGCAGCTTCCAACAGGGTGATACGCAGTATTTT.

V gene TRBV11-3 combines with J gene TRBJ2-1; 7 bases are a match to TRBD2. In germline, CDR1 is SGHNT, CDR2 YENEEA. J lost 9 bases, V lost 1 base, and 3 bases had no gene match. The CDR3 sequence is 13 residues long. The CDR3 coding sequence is TGTGCCAGCAGCTTAGGGGGAGGGACTGAGCAGTTCTTC. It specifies CASSLGGGTEQFF.

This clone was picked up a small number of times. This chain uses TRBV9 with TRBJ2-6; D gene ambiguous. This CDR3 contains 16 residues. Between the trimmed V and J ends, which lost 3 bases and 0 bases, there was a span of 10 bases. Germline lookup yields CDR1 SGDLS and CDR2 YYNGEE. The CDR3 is CASSEAISSGANVLTF. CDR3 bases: TGTGCCAGCAGCGAGGCTATTAGCTCTGGGGCCAACGTCCTGACTTTC.

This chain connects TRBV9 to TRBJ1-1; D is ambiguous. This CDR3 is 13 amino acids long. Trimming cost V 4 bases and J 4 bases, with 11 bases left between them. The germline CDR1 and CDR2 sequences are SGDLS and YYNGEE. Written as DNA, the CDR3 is TGTGCCAGCAGCTTACGACGGGGCACTGAAGCTTTCTTT. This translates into CASSLRRGTEAFF.

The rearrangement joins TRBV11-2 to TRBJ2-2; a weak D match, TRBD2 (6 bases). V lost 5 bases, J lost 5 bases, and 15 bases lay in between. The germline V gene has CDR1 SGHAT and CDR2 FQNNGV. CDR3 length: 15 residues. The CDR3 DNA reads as TGTGCCAGCAGCCCCCCGGGACTCAGGACCGGGGAGCTGTTTTTT. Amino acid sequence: CASSPPGLRTGELFF.

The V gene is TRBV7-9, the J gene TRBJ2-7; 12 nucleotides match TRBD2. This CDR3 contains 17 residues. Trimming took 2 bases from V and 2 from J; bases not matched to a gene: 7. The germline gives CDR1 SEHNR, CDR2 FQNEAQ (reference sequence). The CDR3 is CASSLTAGLAGTYEQYF. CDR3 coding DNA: TGTGCCAGCAGCTTAACCGCCGGACTAGCGGGGACCTACGAGCAGTACTTC.

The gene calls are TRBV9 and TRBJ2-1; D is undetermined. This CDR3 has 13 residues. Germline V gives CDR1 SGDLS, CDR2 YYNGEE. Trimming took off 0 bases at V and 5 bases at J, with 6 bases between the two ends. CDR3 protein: CASSVGPHNEQFF. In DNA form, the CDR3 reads TGTGCCAGCAGCGTAGGACCCCACAATGAGCAGTTCTTC.

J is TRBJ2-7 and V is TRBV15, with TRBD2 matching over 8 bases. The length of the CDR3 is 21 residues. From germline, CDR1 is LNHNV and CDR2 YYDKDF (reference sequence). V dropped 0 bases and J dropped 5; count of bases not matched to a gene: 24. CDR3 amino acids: CATSRDLGGLAGTHGSHEQYF. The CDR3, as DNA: TGTGCCACCAGCAGAGATCTTGGTGGATTAGCGGGGACCCACGGGAGCCACGAGCAGTACTTC.

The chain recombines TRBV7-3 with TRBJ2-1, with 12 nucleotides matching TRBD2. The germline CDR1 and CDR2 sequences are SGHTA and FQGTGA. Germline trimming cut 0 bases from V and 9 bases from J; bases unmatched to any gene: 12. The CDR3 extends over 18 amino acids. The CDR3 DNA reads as TGTGCCAGCAGCTTAACGGGACTAGCGGGCTCGAGGGTGGGTGAGCAGTTCTTC. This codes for CASSLTGLAGSRVGEQFF.

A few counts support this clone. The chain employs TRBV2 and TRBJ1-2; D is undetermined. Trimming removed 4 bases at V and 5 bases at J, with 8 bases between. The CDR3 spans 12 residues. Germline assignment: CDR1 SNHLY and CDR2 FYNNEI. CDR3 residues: CASSGADYGYTF. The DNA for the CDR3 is TGTGCCAGCAGTGGGGCAGATTATGGCTACACCTTC.

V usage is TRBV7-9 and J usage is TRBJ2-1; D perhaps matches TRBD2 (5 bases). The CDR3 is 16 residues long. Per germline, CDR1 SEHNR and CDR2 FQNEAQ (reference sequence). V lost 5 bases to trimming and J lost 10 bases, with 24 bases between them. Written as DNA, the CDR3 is TGTGCCAGCAGCCTCTTCTTCGGGAATTACAATGAAGAGCAGTTCTTC. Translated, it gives CASSLFFGNYNEEQFF.

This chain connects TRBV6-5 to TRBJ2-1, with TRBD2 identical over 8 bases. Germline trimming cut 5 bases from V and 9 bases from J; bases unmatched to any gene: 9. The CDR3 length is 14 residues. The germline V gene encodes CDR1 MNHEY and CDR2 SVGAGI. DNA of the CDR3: TGTGCCAGCAGTCGACCGGGACTAGAGAGTGAGCAGTTCTTC. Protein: CASSRPGLESEQFF.

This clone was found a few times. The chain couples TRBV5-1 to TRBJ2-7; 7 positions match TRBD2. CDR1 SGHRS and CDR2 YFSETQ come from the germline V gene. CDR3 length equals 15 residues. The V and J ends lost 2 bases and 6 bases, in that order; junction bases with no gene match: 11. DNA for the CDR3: TGCGCCAGCAGCTTTACCGGGCGGGAGTGGGGCGAGCAGTACTTC. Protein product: CASSFTGREWGEQYF.

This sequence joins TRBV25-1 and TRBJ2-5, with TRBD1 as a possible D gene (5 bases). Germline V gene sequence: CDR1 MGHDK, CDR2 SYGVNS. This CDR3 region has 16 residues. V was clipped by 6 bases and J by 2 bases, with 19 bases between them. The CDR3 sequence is CASSSRRTWKQETQYF. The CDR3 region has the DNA TGTGCCAGCAGCTCTCGCCGGACATGGAAGCAAGAGACCCAGTACTTC.

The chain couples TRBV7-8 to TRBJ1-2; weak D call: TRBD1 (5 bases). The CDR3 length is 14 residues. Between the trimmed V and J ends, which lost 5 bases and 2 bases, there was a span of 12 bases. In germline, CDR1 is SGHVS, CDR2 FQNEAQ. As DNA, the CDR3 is TGTGCCAGCAGCCCCGGGACGGCAAACTATGGCTACACCTTC. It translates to CASSPGTANYGYTF.